Below, 25 T cell receptor beta chains from the same sample are listed, as sequenced in a study of blood T cells in healthy people across ages. Then a second PCR, running about 6 to 12 cycles, was carried out with a sample-barcoded 5' primer and a J-beta primer mix. Each CDR3 protein gets one entry after TCRdb re-called the 5' RACE reads with MiXCR. The repertoire consists of around 700,000 distinct CDR3 sequences, with roughly 25% occurring once and the leading ten covering more than 8.5%. This sample was shared with a second study, whose subject was T cells of mothers and their children.

Sequences were obtained from blood. The receptors were sampled from a boy between 5 and 17 years old in good health.

This clonotype was counted ten times or more. The chain uses TRBV5-1 and TRBJ2-4, with D possibly being TRBD1 (6 bases). The V and J ends lost 4 bases and 1 base respectively, with 15 bases between them. Looked up from germline, CDR1 is SGHRS and CDR2 is YFSETQ. This CDR3 contains 16 residues. CDR3 region: CASSPGTGLAKNIQYF. CDR3 coding DNA: TGCGCCAGCAGCCCGGGTACAGGGCTGGCCAAAAACATTCAGTACTTC. The variable domain in full, completed from reference TRBV5-1 and TRBJ2-4, reads KAGVTQTPRYLIKTRGQQVTLSCSPISGHRSVSWYQQTPGQGLQFLFEYFSETQRNKGNFPGRFSGRQFSNSRSEMNVSTLELGDSALYLCASSPGTGLAKNIQYFGAGTRLSVL.

A few counts support this clonotype. The V call is TRBV3-1, the J call TRBJ1-5, with TRBD1 matching 7 bases. Per germline, CDR1 LGHDT and CDR2 YNNKEL (reference sequence). J gave up 4 bases and V 2 bases, and 2 bases lay outside the gene matches. CDR3 length: 14 amino acids. CDR3 in DNA: TGTGCCAGCAGCCAACAGACAGGGAATCAGCCCCAGCATTTT. It is translated as CASSQQTGNQPQHF. The full variable domain, completed using reference TRBV3-1 and TRBJ1-5, is DTAVSQTPKYLVTQMGNDKSIKCEQNLGHDTMYWYKQDSKKFLKIMFSYNNKELIINETVPNRFSPKSPDKAHLNLHINSLELGDSAVYFCASSQQTGNQPQHFGDGTRLSIL.

This clonotype was picked up a small number of times. The chain has TRBV11-2 and TRBJ2-5; no clear D. Deletions cut 5 bases from V and 5 bases from J, with 15 bases between. CDR1 is SGHAT and CDR2 is FQNNGV in the germline V gene. The CDR3 loop spans 14 amino acids. In nucleotides, the CDR3 is TGTGCCAGCAGCATTGACACGGTCACGGAGACCCAGTACTTC. The encoded protein is CASSIDTVTETQYF.

The chain joins TRBV20-1 to TRBJ1-4; 7 nucleotides match TRBD1. Looked up from germline, CDR1 is DFQATT and CDR2 is SNEGSKA (reference sequence). With V trimmed by 0 bases and J by 11 bases, 9 bases remained unmatched. The CDR3 runs 14 residues. The DNA for the CDR3 is TGCAGTGCTAGAGAGAGGACAGGCCCCCTTAAACTGTTTTTT. Residues: CSARERTGPLKLFF.

V is TRBV4-2 and J is TRBJ1-6; TRBD1 aligns across 7 bases. The germline gives CDR1 LGHNA, CDR2 YNFKEQ. Losses at the gene ends were 0 bases for V and 8 bases for J; bases not matched to a gene: 10. The CDR3 contains 17 residues. CDR3 residues: CASSQDRRDRADSPLHF. CDR3 coding DNA: TGTGCCAGCAGCCAAGATCGGCGTGACAGGGCCGATTCACCCCTCCACTTT.

This clonotype turned up a few times. The chain has TRBV7-2 and TRBJ2-7; D unresolved. Trimming removed 1 base from V and 3 bases from J, with 10 bases in between. This CDR3 is 14 amino acids long. Looked up from germline, CDR1 is SGHTA and CDR2 is FQGNSA. CDR3 amino acids: CASSLVGSDYEQYF. In nucleotides, the CDR3 is TGTGCCAGCAGCTTAGTGGGCTCAGACTACGAGCAGTACTTC.

As to this clonotype: The junction departs from the called germline gene at one end, perhaps through a read error. The chain recombines TRBV3-1 with TRBJ2-4; 7 nucleotides agree with TRBD2. Germline loops: CDR1 LGHDT, CDR2 YNNKEL (reference sequence). There are 14 residues in the CDR3. CDR3 amino acids: CASSHQLASSSPHF. The CDR3 DNA reads as TGTGCCAGCAGCCACCAACTAGCGTCCTCATCTCCCCACTTC.

This clonotype came up a few times. The CDR3 is CASEDPTSGRDEQYF. The CDR3 nucleotides are TGCGCCAGCGAGGATCCGACTAGCGGGAGGGACGAGCAGTACTTC. The V call is TRBV10-2, the J call TRBJ2-5; TRBD2 matches 14 bases. Judging by the DNA end, TRBJ2-7 fits better; the J call may be wrong. CDR3 length equals 15 residues. Germline CDR1 WSHSY, CDR2 SAAADI.

This clonotype was counted at least ten times. The V and J genes are TRBV4-2 and TRBJ2-3; possibly TRBD1 for D (5 bases). The length of the CDR3 is 13 residues. V lost 7 bases and J 2 bases, leaving 10 bases between the germline ends. Germline-derived CDR1 and CDR2 are LGHNA and YNFKEQ. CDR3 sequence reads: CASTDILTDTQYF. In nucleotides, the CDR3 is TGTGCCAGCACGGACATCCTCACAGATACGCAGTATTTT.

The chain employs TRBV6-1 and TRBJ2-5; 9 bases are a match to TRBD1. Germline V CDR1 and CDR2: MNHNS, SASEGT. The CDR3 runs to 18 residues. With 6 bases clipped from V and 1 base from J, the junction kept 15 bases outside the gene matches. The CDR3 loop is CASSSFDGRGQGQETQYF. The DNA for the CDR3 is TGTGCCAGCAGCAGTTTCGATGGACGGGGACAGGGCCAAGAGACCCAGTACTTC.

The gene calls are TRBV7-9 and TRBJ1-1, with D uncertain. Germline loops: CDR1 SEHNR, CDR2 FQNEAQ (reference sequence). Trimming took 2 bases from V and 7 from J, leaving 14 bases between them. The CDR3 has 14 residues. CDR3 sequence (DNA): TGTGCCAGCAGCTTAAGCCCATCGGGAGGTGAAGCTTTCTTT. This gives the protein CASSLSPSGGEAFF.

This sequence joins TRBV7-8 and TRBJ2-6; D is possibly TRBD1 (6 bases). This CDR3 is 20 amino acids long. V was trimmed by 3 bases and J by 2 bases, leaving 23 bases between them. Germline V gene data show CDR1 as SGHVS and CDR2 as FQNEAQ. CDR3 loop: CASSFHQPYRATPGANVLTF. The CDR3 DNA follows: TGTGCCAGCAGCTTCCACCAACCTTACAGGGCTACCCCTGGGGCCAACGTCCTGACTTTC. Full variable domain (rest looked up from reference TRBV7-8 and TRBJ2-6): GAGVSQSPRYKVAKRGQDVALRCDPISGHVSLFWYQQALGQGPEFLTYFQNEAQLDKSGLPSDRFFAERPEGSVSTLKIQRTQQEDSAVYLCASSFHQPYRATPGANVLTFGAGSRLTVL.

This clonotype was seen more than once but under ten times. The V call is TRBV3-1, the J call TRBJ2-7, with D perhaps matching TRBD2 (6 bases). The germline V and J ends were trimmed by 1 base and 2 bases, with 9 bases remaining between them. Per germline, CDR1 LGHDT and CDR2 YNNKEL (reference sequence). The CDR3 extends over 14 amino acids. The CDR3 DNA reads as TGTGCCAGCAGCCAAGGGACTACCCCCTACGAGCAGTACTTC. Its translation is CASSQGTTPYEQYF.

This clonotype was counted a few times. This chain connects TRBV6-5 to TRBJ1-5, with a tentative D call TRBD1 (6 bases). In germline, CDR1 is MNHEY, CDR2 SVGAGI. The CDR3 runs to 13 residues. Trimming shortened V by 4 bases and J by 5 bases, and 9 bases separated the two germline ends. The CDR3 sequence is CASSWTADQPQHF. DNA for the CDR3: TGTGCCAGCAGTTGGACAGCCGATCAGCCCCAGCATTTT.

This chain links TRBV29-1 with TRBJ2-4; 11 bases agree with TRBD2. V lost 0 bases and J lost 6; bases outside the gene matches: 10. Germline values: CDR1 SQVTM, CDR2 ANQGSEA. This CDR3 contains 17 residues. This chain's CDR3 is CSVEDKLAGGFGNIQYF. Here the CDR3 DNA reads TGCAGCGTTGAAGACAAATTAGCGGGAGGGTTCGGAAACATTCAGTACTTC.

This clonotype was found a few times. The genes are TRBV7-8 and TRBJ1-1; D is perhaps TRBD1 (5 bases). V lost 1 base, J lost 2 bases, and 17 bases lay in between. CDR1 is SGHVS and CDR2 is FQNEAQ in the germline V gene. The CDR3 is 17 residues long. CDR3 sequence: CASSLDWSRGPNTEAFF. In DNA, the CDR3 is TGTGCCAGCAGCTTAGATTGGTCTCGGGGACCCAACACTGAAGCTTTCTTT.

The chain has TRBV3-1 and TRBJ1-2, with 8 bases aligning to TRBD1. Germline CDR1 reads LGHDT; CDR2 reads YNNKEL (reference sequence). The length of the CDR3 is 14 residues. The ends lost 7 bases at V and 2 bases at J; junction bases unmatched: 6. DNA of the CDR3: TGTGCCAGCAACCAGAGACAGGGGAACTATGGCTACACCTTC. It yields the protein CASNQRQGNYGYTF.

This chain links TRBV3-1 with TRBJ2-7, with D perhaps assigned TRBD1 or TRBD2 (5 bases each). The germline V gene encodes CDR1 LGHDT and CDR2 YNNKEL (reference sequence). The CDR3 totals 13 residues. Trimming removed 2 bases from V and 2 bases from J, with 7 bases in between. The CDR3 loop is CASSQRGAYEQYF. In nucleotides, the CDR3 is TGTGCCAGCAGCCAACGAGGGGCCTACGAGCAGTACTTC.

The V call is TRBV6-5, the J call TRBJ2-5, with D perhaps TRBD2 (6 bases). Germline V gene lookup returns CDR1 MNHEY and CDR2 SVGAGI. The CDR3 sequence is 14 residues long. Between the trimmed V and J ends, which lost 2 bases and 3 bases, there was a span of 10 bases. The CDR3 loop is CASSYGLAEETQYF. The CDR3 region has the DNA TGTGCCAGCAGTTACGGTTTAGCGGAAGAGACCCAGTACTTC.

This clonotype was observed a few times. This chain connects TRBV7-9 to TRBJ2-7; 7 bases line up with TRBD2. Germline V gene sequence: CDR1 SEHNR, CDR2 FQNEAQ (reference sequence). The CDR3 runs 15 residues. V dropped 5 bases and J dropped 5; count of bases not matched to a gene: 12. Here the CDR3 DNA reads TGTGCCAGCAGCCCCCCATCGAGACTAGCCCACGAGCAGTACTTC. Encoded protein: CASSPPSRLAHEQYF. The full variable domain, with the rest looked up from reference TRBV7-9 and TRBJ2-7, is DTGVSQNPRHKITKRGQNVTFRCDPISEHNRLYWYRQTLGQGPEFLTYFQNEAQLEKSRLLSDRFSAERPKGSFSTLEIQRTEQGDSAMYLCASSPPSRLAHEQYFGPGTRLTVT.

This clonotype was detected a few times. The rearrangement uses TRBV20-1 and TRBJ2-3; D gene unclear. The germline V gene encodes CDR1 DFQATT and CDR2 SNEGSKA (reference sequence). The V and J ends lost 6 bases and 2 bases respectively, with 12 bases between them. This CDR3 comprises 13 residues. The CDR3 DNA reads TGCAGTGCCCGCACGCCGAACACAGATACGCAGTATTTT. It is translated as CSARTPNTDTQYF.

With respect to this clonotype: The junction shows a germline mismatch at one end, possibly a read error. The J gene is TRBJ1-2, the V gene TRBV29-1; D unclear. Germline V lookup: CDR1 SQVTM, CDR2 ANQGSEA. The CDR3 is 10 amino acids. The DNA of the CDR3 is TGCAGCGTTAAAGATCCAGGCCCCACCTTC. The encoded protein is CSVKDPGPTF.

The chain's CDR3 is CASSYTIRELFF. CDR3 bases: TGTGCCAGCAGTTACACAATCAGGGAGCTGTTTTTT. The chain is built from TRBV12-3 or TRBV12-4 and TRBJ2-2; D unresolved. The V end lost 4 bases, the J end lost 9 bases, and 9 bases lay between the germline ends. This CDR3 spans 12 amino acids.

The table lists this clonotype with a few counts. This rearrangement joins TRBV29-1 to TRBJ2-5, with 12 nucleotides matching TRBD2. The CDR3 contains 15 residues. Germline CDR1 and CDR2: SQVTM and ANQGSEA. The J segment lost 3 bases and the V segment lost 7 bases, leaving 9 bases of the junction unmatched. DNA for the CDR3: TGCAGCGCGAGGACTAGCGGGACCGGGGAAGAGACCCAGTACTTC. This encodes CSARTSGTGEETQYF.

This clonotype turned up a few times. The V call is TRBV6-2 or TRBV6-3, the J call TRBJ2-1; tentative D call: TRBD2 (5 bases). The germline V and J ends were trimmed by 2 bases and 9 bases, with 23 bases remaining between them. This CDR3 comprises 17 residues. The V gene's germline CDR1 is MNHEY and CDR2 SVGEGT. The CDR3 DNA sequence: TGTGCCAGCAGTTACGGGTTCGTAGTAGCGCCGAAGGGTGAGCAGTTCTTC. This codes for CASSYGFVVAPKGEQFF.